The clone carrying this T cell receptor (beta chain) was counted between two and nine times. The data stem from a study of T cells in Graves' hyperthyroidism and ophthalmopathy. Study as a whole: Prior to any treatment, at the point of initial diagnosis, peripheral blood was collected.

The source material, RNA transcripts, was used to amplify TCR beta CDR3 regions. The HTBI set primed first-round TCR CDR3 RT-PCR. TCRdb ran MiXCR on the multiplex PCR reads and lists one entry per CDR3 protein. The table records about 600,000 distinct CDR3 sequences, 16% of them present only once. From germline, CDR1 is LNHDA and CDR2 SQIVND (reference sequence). CDR3 length equals 15 residues. With V trimmed by 10 bases and J by 1 base, 8 bases remained unmatched. V is TRBV19 and J is TRBJ2-7, with 12 bases lining up with TRBD2. Sample: blood. This clonotype was obtained from a middle-aged woman with Graves' ophthalmopathy. CDR3 coding DNA: TGTGCCACCTCGGGACTAGCGGGTTCTTCCTACGAGCAGTACTTC. Translation gives CATSGLAGSSYEQYF.